This TCR beta chain was captured in a study of blood T cell repertoires in COVID-19. The table came from immunoSEQ multiplex PCR; TCRdb's copy has only in-frame clones and leaves some out. The sample records about 300,000 clones, 75% to 95% being singletons. Germline loops: CDR1 LNHDA, CDR2 SQIVND (reference sequence). J lost 2 bases, V lost 7 bases, and 3 bases had no gene match. The CDR3 length is 13 residues. The source is a woman aged 30 to 39 with COVID-19, enrolled during active disease. The chain recombines TRBV19 with TRBJ1-2; 8 nucleotides match TRBD1. The sample taken for sequencing was peripheral blood. The DNA for the CDR3 is TGTGCCAGTACAGGGGGCGCGAACTATGGCTACACCTTC. This translates into CASTGGANYGYTF. The full variable domain, its missing parts supplied by reference TRBV19 and TRBJ1-2, is DGGITQSPKYLFRKEGQNVTLSCEQNLNHDAMYWYRQDPGQGLRLIYYSQIVNDFQKGDIAEGYSVSREKKESFPLTVTSAQKNPTAFYLCASTGGANYGYTFGSGTRLTVV.